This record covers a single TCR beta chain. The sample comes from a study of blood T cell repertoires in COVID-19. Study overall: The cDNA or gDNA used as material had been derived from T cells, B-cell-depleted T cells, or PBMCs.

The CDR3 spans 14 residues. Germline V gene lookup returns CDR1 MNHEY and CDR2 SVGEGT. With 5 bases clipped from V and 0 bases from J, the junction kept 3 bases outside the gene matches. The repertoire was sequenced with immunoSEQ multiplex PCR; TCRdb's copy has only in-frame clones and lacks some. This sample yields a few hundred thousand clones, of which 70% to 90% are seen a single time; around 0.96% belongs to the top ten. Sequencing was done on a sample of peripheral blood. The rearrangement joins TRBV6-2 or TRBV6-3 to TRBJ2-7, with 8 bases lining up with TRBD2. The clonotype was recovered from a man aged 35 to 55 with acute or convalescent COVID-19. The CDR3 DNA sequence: TGTGCCAGCAGTAAAGCGGGGGCCTCCTACGAGCAGTACTTC. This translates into CASSKAGASYEQYF.